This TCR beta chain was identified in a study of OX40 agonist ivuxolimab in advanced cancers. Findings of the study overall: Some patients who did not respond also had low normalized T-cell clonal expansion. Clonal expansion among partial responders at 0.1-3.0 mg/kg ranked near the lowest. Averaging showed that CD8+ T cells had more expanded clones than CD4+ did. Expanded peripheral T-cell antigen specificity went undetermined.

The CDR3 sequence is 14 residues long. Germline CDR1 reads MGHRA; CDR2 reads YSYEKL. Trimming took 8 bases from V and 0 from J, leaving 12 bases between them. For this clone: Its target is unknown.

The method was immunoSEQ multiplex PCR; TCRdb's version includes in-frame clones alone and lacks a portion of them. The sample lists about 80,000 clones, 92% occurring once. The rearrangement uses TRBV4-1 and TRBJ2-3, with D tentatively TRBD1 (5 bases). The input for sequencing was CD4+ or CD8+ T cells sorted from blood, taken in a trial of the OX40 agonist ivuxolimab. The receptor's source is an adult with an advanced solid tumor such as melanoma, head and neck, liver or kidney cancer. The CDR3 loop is CASGALSSTDTQYF. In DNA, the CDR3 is TGCGCCAGCGGGGCCCTCTCTAGCACAGATACGCAGTATTTT.